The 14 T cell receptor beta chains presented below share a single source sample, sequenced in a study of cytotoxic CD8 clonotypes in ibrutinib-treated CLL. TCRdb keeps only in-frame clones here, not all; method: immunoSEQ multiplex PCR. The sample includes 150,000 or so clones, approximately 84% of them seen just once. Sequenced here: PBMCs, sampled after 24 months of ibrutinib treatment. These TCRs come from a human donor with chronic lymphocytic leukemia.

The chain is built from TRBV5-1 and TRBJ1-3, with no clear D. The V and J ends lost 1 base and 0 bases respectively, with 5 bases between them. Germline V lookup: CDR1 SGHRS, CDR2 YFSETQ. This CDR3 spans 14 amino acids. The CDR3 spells CASSLPDSGNTIYF. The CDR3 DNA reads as TGCGCCAGCAGCTTGCCCGACTCTGGAAACACCATATATTTT.

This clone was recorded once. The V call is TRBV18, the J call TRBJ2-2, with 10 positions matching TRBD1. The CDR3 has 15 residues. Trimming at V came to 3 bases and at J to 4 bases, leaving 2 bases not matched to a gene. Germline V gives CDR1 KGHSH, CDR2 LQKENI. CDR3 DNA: TGTGCCAGCTCACCGACAGGGGGCTTCACCGGGGAGCTGTTTTTT. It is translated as CASSPTGGFTGELFF. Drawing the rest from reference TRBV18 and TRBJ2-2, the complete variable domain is NAGVMQNPRHLVRRRGQEARLRCSPMKGHSHVYWYRQLPEEGLKFMVYLQKENIIDESGMPKERFSAEFPKEGPSILRIQQVVRGDSAAYFCASSPTGGFTGELFFGEGSRLTVL.

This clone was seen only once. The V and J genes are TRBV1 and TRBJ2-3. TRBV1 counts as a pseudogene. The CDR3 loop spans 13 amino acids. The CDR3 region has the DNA TGCACCAGCAGCCAAGATGGTTCGGATACGCAGTATTTT. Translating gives CTSSQDGSDTQYF.

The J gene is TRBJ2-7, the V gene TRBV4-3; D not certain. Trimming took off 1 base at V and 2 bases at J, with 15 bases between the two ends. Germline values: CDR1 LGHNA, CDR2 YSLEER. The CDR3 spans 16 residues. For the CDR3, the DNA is TGCGCCAGCAGCCAAGTAAATAGGTCGCCCACCTACGAGCAGTACTTC. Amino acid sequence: CASSQVNRSPTYEQYF.

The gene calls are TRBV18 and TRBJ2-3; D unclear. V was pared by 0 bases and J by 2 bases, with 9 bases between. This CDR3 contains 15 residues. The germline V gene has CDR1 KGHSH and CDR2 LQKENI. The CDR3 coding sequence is TGTGCCAGCTCACCACCGAGACCGCTCACAGATACGCAGTATTTT. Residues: CASSPPRPLTDTQYF.

DNA of the CDR3: TGCGCCAGCAGCTTCTACCAAGGGGACACTGAAGCTTTCTTT. It codes for CASSFYQGDTEAFF. The chain employs TRBV5-1 and TRBJ1-1, with a weak D call TRBD1 (5 bases). Trimming removed 2 bases at V and 3 bases at J, with 11 bases between. Per the germline V gene, CDR1 is SGHRS and CDR2 is YFSETQ. This CDR3 contains 14 residues.

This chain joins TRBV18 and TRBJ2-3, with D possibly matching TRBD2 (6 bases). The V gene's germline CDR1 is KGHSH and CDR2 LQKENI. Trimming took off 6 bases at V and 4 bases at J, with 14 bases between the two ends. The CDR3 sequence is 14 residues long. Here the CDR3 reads CASSRGGSADTQYF. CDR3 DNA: TGTGCCAGCTCGCGGGGAGGATCCGCAGATACGCAGTATTTT.

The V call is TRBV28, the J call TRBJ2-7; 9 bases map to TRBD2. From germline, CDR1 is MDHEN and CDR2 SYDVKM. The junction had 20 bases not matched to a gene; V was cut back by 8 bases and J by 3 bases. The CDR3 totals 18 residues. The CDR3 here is CASDNTTPGLASGYEQYF. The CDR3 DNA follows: TGTGCCAGCGACAATACTACACCGGGACTAGCTTCTGGCTACGAGCAGTACTTC.

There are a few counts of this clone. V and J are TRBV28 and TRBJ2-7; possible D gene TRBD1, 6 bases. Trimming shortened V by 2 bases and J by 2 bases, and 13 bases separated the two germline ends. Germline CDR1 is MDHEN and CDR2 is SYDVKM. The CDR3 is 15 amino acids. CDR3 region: CASSLVTGLTYEQYF. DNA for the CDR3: TGTGCCAGCAGTTTAGTGACAGGTCTGACCTACGAGCAGTACTTC.

In DNA, the CDR3 is TGCGCCAGCAGCTTGATGAAGGGGGCGGGAGGTAATGAGCAGTTCTTC. Amino acids: CASSLMKGAGGNEQFF. This chain uses TRBV5-1 with TRBJ2-1, with D perhaps TRBD2 (8 bases). Between the trimmed V and J ends, which lost 1 base and 7 bases, there was a span of 18 bases. This CDR3 contains 16 residues. Germline V CDR1 and CDR2: SGHRS, YFSETQ.

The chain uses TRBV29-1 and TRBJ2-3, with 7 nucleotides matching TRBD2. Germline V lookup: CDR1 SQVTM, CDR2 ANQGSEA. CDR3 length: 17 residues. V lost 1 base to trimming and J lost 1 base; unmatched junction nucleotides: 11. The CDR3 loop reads CSVEAREGWTRTDTQYF. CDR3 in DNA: TGCAGCGTTGAAGCCAGGGAGGGGTGGACTCGCACAGATACGCAGTATTTT.

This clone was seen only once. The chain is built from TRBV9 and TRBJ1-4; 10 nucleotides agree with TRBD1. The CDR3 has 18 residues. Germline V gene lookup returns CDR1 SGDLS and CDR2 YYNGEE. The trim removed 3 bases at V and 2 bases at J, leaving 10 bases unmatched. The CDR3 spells CASSGRQGALSTNEKLFF. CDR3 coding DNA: TGTGCCAGCAGCGGGAGACAGGGGGCCCTATCGACTAATGAAAAACTGTTTTTT.

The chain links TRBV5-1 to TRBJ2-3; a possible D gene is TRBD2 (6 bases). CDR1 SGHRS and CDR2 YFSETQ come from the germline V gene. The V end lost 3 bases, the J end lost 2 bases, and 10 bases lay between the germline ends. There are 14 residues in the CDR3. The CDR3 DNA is TGCGCCAGCAGCTCCGGACTATTCACAGATACGCAGTATTTT. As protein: CASSSGLFTDTQYF.

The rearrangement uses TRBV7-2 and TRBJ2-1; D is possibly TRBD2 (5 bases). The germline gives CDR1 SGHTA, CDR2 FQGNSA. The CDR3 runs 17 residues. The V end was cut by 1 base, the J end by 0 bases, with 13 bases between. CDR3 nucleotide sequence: TGTGCCAGCAGCTTAGTAGGCGGGCCCAGCTCCTACAATGAGCAGTTCTTC. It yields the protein CASSLVGGPSSYNEQFF.